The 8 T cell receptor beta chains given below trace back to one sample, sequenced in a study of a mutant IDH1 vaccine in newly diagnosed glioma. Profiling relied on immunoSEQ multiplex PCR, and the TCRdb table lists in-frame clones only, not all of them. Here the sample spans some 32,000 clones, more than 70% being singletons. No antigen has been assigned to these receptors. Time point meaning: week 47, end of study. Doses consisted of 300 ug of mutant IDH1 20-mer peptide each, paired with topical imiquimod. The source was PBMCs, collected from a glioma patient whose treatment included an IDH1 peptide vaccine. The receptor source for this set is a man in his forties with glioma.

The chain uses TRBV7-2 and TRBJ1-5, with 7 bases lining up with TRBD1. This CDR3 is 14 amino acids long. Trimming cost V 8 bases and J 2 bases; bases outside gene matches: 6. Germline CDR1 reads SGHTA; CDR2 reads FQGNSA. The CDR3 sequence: CASGWTGGNQPQHF. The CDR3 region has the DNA TGTGCCAGCGGATGGACAGGCGGCAATCAGCCCCAGCATTTT.

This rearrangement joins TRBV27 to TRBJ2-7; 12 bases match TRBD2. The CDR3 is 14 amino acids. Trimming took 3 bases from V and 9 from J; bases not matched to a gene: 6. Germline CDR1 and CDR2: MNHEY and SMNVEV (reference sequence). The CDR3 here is CASSFGTSGRRQYF. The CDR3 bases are TGTGCCAGCAGTTTTGGCACTAGCGGGAGGAGGCAGTACTTC.

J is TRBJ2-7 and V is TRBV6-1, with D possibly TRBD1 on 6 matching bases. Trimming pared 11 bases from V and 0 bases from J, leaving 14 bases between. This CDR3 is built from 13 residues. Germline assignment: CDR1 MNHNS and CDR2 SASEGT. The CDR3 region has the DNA TGTGCCTCCGGCCGGGACAACTCCTACGAGCAGTACTTC. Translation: CASGRDNSYEQYF.

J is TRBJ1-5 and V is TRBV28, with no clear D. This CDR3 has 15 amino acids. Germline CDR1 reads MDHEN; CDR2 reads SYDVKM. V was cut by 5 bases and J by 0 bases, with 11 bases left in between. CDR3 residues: CASSPVGDSNQPQHF. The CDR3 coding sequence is TGTGCCAGCAGTCCCGTGGGTGATAGCAATCAGCCCCAGCATTTT.

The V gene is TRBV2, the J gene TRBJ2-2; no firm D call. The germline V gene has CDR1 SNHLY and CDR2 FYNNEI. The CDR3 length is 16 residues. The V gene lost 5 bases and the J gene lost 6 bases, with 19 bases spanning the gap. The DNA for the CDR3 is TGTGCCAGCAGTCTGATAGCTGTCGGGCGAGCCGGGGAGCTGTTTTTT. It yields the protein CASSLIAVGRAGELFF.

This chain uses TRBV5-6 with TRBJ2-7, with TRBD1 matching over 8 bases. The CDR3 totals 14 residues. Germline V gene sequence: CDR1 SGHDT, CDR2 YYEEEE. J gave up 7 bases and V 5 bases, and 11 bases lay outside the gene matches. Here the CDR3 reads CASRPGGQGDEQYF. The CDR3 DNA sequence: TGTGCCAGCAGACCTGGAGGACAGGGCGATGAGCAGTACTTC.

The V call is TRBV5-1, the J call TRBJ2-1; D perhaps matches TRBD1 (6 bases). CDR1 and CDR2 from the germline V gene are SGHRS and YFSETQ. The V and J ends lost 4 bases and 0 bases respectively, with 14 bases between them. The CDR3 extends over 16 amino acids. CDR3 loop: CASSTLGGSSYNEQFF. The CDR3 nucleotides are TGCGCCAGCAGCACCCTAGGGGGTAGCTCCTACAATGAGCAGTTCTTC.

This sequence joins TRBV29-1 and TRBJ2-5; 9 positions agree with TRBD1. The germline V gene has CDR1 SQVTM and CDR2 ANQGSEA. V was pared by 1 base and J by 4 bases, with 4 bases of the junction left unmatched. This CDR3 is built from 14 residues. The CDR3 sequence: CSVEANRGPETQYF. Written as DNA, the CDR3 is TGCAGCGTTGAAGCCAACAGGGGGCCAGAGACCCAGTACTTC.